The rows below give T cell receptor beta chains drawn from one sample of a study of human T cells and chemical hapten exposure. TCRdb itself ran the RACE reads through MiXCR, one entry per CDR3 protein. This table has about 350,000 distinct CDR3 sequences, about 6.9% appearing once. The sample was whole blood, taken in connection with sensitization to the hapten diphenylcyclopropenone (DPC). The origin of the receptors is a woman under 30 with alopecia areata. Some clones in this sample may be carry-over from other donors' samples. The CDR3 runs from the conserved cysteine through the conserved F or W. Each record gives: J gene, V gene, CDR3 protein.

>TRBJ2-7|TRBV28
CASSRKTGVYEQYF
>TRBJ1-5|TRBV20-1
CSASVGSNQPQHF
>TRBJ1-2|TRBV12-3/TRBV12-4
CASSLVQEGGYTF
>TRBJ2-7|TRBV20-1
CSVNRVRDEQYF
>TRBJ1-1|TRBV11-3
CASSRGRGPNTEAFF
>TRBJ1-4|TRBV6-1
CASRDRGRTGEKLFF
>TRBJ1-1|TRBV5-1
CASSLSRTGEAFF
>TRBJ1-5|TRBV7-9
CASRQGFGQPQHF
>TRBJ2-2|TRBV7-9
CASSLGRQGLRRANTGELFF
>TRBJ2-3|TRBV5-1
CASSQGGGPSTDTQYF
>TRBJ2-3|TRBV20-1
CSARPSGGLGTDTQYF
>TRBJ1-4|TRBV11-2
CASSPMGQQKLFF
>TRBJ2-7|TRBV13
CASSLGGQGAYEQYF
>TRBJ2-3|TRBV12-3/TRBV12-4
CASGAGGGSDTQYF
>TRBJ2-3|TRBV11-2
CASSLTESTDTQYF
>TRBJ1-5|TRBV7-9
CASSLLQANQPQHF
>TRBJ1-5|TRBV18
CASSPPLSGGQQPQHF
>TRBJ1-2|TRBV4-2
CASSRGAGGGVGYTF
>TRBJ2-3|TRBV10-3
CAISEKDTQYF
>TRBJ1-2|TRBV7-9
CASSLGDGNYGYTF
>TRBJ2-3|TRBV29-1
CSVAGRTDTQYF
>TRBJ1-4|TRBV18
CASFRYGGALRNEKLFF
>TRBJ2-3|TRBV18
CASSPDRSSTDTQYF
>TRBJ1-2|TRBV29-1
CSGLQGPYGYTF
>TRBJ2-7|TRBV5-1
CASSLEHGNSYEQYF
>TRBJ2-5|TRBV3-1
CASSQEWQANSEQETQYF
>TRBJ2-7|TRBV4-3
CASSQETVMQGYSYEQYF
>TRBJ1-3|TRBV14
CASSQVSWGSGNTIYF
>TRBJ2-1|TRBV12-3/TRBV12-4
CASTWGGEQFF
>TRBJ1-5|TRBV7-9
CASSLVGGHQPQHF
>TRBJ2-3|TRBV7-2
CASSLGQGADTQYF
>TRBJ2-2|TRBV25-1
CASSEIVDTSVPGELFF
>TRBJ2-6|TRBV6-4
CASTLKSSSGANVLTF
>TRBJ1-1|TRBV28
CASSSPAGGREAFF
>TRBJ2-7|TRBV5-1
CASSWGDTGVRSYEQYF
>TRBJ1-4|TRBV6-6
CASSYQGPSGADEKLFF
>TRBJ1-1|TRBV6-1
CASSELTEAFF
>TRBJ1-1|TRBV7-9
CASSLARARSPEAFF
>TRBJ2-2|TRBV7-6
CASSLVPGIAGELFF
>TRBJ1-1|TRBV6-5
CASSPMGGRGTEAFF